These 5 T cell receptor beta chains were all obtained from the same sample, sequenced in a study of Tregs in tolerant kidney transplant recipients. This table comes from immunoSEQ multiplex PCR, and its TCRdb copy is limited to in-frame clones, with some not included. In the table there are roughly 120,000 clones, about 91% of which are singletons. Sequenced input: CD4+ T cells from blood. These receptors were obtained from a human donor in good health.

For this clone: One end of the junction is discordant with germline, which a read error may explain. The V call is TRBV6-1, the J call TRBJ1-1; 9 nucleotides line up with TRBD1. CDR1 and CDR2 (germline): MNHNS, SASEGT. There are 16 residues in the CDR3. The CDR3 DNA reads TGTGCCAGCAGTGAACCGGGACAGGGATTGAATACTGAAGCTTTCTTT. Translating it yields CASSEPGQGLNTEAFF.

The V call is TRBV6-5, the J call TRBJ1-2; D is undetermined. The CDR3 loop spans 14 amino acids. Trimming took 2 bases from V and 0 from J, leaving 7 bases between them. CDR1 is MNHEY and CDR2 is SVGAGI in the germline V gene. The DNA for the CDR3 is TGTGCCAGCAGTTACAGGGCCTCTAACTATGGCTACACCTTC. Translation gives CASSYRASNYGYTF.

In this sample, this clone turned up a few times. DNA of the CDR3: TGCGCCAGCAGCCCAAGGACAGGGCCAGGGAGCACAGATACGCAGTATTTT. It encodes CASSPRTGPGSTDTQYF. The J gene is TRBJ2-3, the V gene TRBV5-1, with TRBD1 identical over 8 bases. The junction had 10 bases not matched to a gene; V was cut back by 4 bases and J by 0 bases. The CDR3 extends over 17 amino acids. The germline CDR1 and CDR2 sequences are SGHRS and YFSETQ.

In this sample, this clone turned up a few times. The V gene is TRBV4-1, the J gene TRBJ2-5; the D gene could be TRBD1 or TRBD2 (5 bases each). With 2 bases removed from V and 4 bases from J, the gap between germline ends came to 14 bases. The CDR3 contains 15 residues. Germline-derived CDR1 and CDR2 are MGHRA and YSYEKL. The CDR3 is CASSQQTRDGETQYF. The CDR3 DNA sequence: TGCGCCAGCAGCCAACAAACCCGGGACGGAGAGACCCAGTACTTC.

The CDR3 sequence is CATGRQGYGYTF. The DNA for the CDR3 is TGTGCCACGGGACGACAGGGCTATGGCTACACCTTC. This chain connects TRBV5-4 to TRBJ1-2; TRBD1 agrees at 7 bases. V was clipped by 9 bases and J by 4 bases; unmatched bases: 6. Germline V gene data show CDR1 as SGHNT and CDR2 as YYREEE (reference sequence). The CDR3 extends over 12 amino acids.